The T cell receptor (beta chain) under discussion was sequenced for a study of regulatory T cells in long-lasting Graves disease. With 6 bases removed from V and 1 base from J, the gap between germline ends came to 16 bases. The length of the CDR3 is 14 residues. Germline CDR1 and CDR2: DFQATT and SNEGSKA (reference sequence). Time point given: newly diagnosed GD, antithyroid drugs for less than 3 months. The TCR library used RNA extracted from PBMCs. The TCR beta library used iRepertoire HTBI primers with Arm-PCR amplification of CDR3. TCRdb used MiXCR to reprocess the multiplex PCR reads, holding one entry per CDR3 protein. The sample shows roughly 430,000 distinct CDR3 sequences, less than 20% of them seen only once. The sample holds a few counts of this clonotype. The same specimen was also included in a second study, on T cells in Graves' hyperthyroidism and ophthalmopathy.

This TCR was recovered from a woman in her 30s with Graves disease. The specimen was peripheral blood mononuclear cells (PBMCs), collected at new diagnosis, from a patient treated with antithyroid drugs. The V call is TRBV20-1, the J call TRBJ2-7; D remains unclear. CDR3 coding DNA: TGCAGTGCACGACCCGGGCCTGCGTCCTACGAGCAGTACTTC. This sequence encodes CSARPGPASYEQYF.